The sequence of this T cell receptor (beta chain) was determined in a study of T-cell memory formation after mild COVID-19. In this sample, this clonotype turned up a few times. CDR1 is SGHAT, CDR2 FQDESV, per germline (reference sequence). The CDR3 is 12 residues long. V was cut by 3 bases and J by 7 bases, with 10 bases left in between. TCRdb analysed the 5' RACE reads with MiXCR anew, one entry per CDR3 protein. Here the sample spans hundreds of thousands of distinct CDR3 sequences, about 19% being singletons. The rearrangement uses TRBV11-1 and TRBJ2-7; D not certain. This receptor was obtained from an adult woman who had mild COVID-19 (a few samples of this study predate the infection). Cell type and time point are not known. Sequenced material: PBMCs or a T cell subset sorted from them (not recorded which). The CDR3 reads CASSFRHEEQYF. The CDR3 DNA follows: TGTGCCAGCAGCTTCCGACACGAAGAGCAGTACTTC.